The sequence of this TCR beta chain was determined in a study of T-cell reconstitution after alpha-beta-depleted transplantation in children. The CDR3 totals 14 residues. With V trimmed by 3 bases and J by 11 bases, 9 bases remained unmatched. The germline V gene encodes CDR1 SGHVS and CDR2 FQNEAQ. The authors prepared the TCRbeta library with unique molecular identifiers. TCRdb re-called the PCR reads with MiXCR, one entry per CDR3 protein. The repertoire holds 640,000 or so distinct CDR3 sequences, with over 15% as singletons. The sequence derives from a human donor who donated a stem cell graft to a child with acute myeloid leukemia. The chain joins TRBV7-8 to TRBJ1-1; 10 nucleotides line up with TRBD1. The source material was PBMCs from the stem cell graft donor, sampled from the stem cell graft. In DNA form, the CDR3 reads TGTGCCAGCAGCTTTTTCGGGACAGGGGTGGAGGCTTTCTTT. Its protein is CASSFFGTGVEAFF.